The present TCR beta chain was sequenced within a study of identical twins. Overall study findings and caveats: The authors noted that invariant MAIT and iNKT cells could partly confound zero-insertion analyses. With abundant cord blood beta clonotypes, insertions were fewer; memory repertoires showed no such pattern. Recombination models fit unrelated individuals' TCR alpha sharing but underestimated twins'.

TCRdb itself ran the 5' RACE reads through MiXCR, one entry per CDR3 protein. The repertoire holds 400,000 to 500,000 distinct CDR3 sequences, with about 18% as singletons. J gave up 8 bases and V 7 bases, and 13 bases lay outside the gene matches. Germline CDR1 reads SQVTM; CDR2 reads ANQGSEA. The CDR3 totals 15 residues. Ten or more counts support this clonotype. Its antigen remains unidentified. Sequenced: naive T cells sorted from blood. This TCR was sampled from a middle-aged man in good health. V and J are TRBV29-1 and TRBJ2-1, with 11 bases identical to TRBD2. As DNA, the CDR3 is TGCAGCGCTCGGGCTAGCGGGAGGTTTTGGGATGAGCAGTTCTTC. Amino acid sequence: CSARASGRFWDEQFF.